The clone carrying this TCR beta chain was recorded at least ten times. The sample originates from a study of read filtering for tumor transcriptome and immune sequencing. The CDR3 has 14 residues. V was pared by 7 bases and J by 2 bases, with 12 bases between. This library used about 400 ng RNA and molecular barcoded adaptors spanning alpha/delta and beta/gamma chains. TCRdb passed the reads through MiXCR, listing each CDR3 protein once. The sample yields fewer than 150,000 distinct CDR3 sequences, 13% seen once. This chain connects TRBV12-3 or TRBV12-4 to TRBJ1-5; D is uncertain. Sequencing was done on a sample of a population of CD138-negative cells sorted from bone marrow. The clonotype originates from a donor aged 40 or over with multiple myeloma. CDR3 sequence reads: CASTIGSGNQPQHF. In DNA, the CDR3 is TGTGCCAGCACCATCGGGTCCGGCAATCAGCCCCAGCATTTT.